This TCR beta chain was sequenced during a study of immune evolution from preneoplasia to lung adenocarcinoma. Two lung cancer pathologists independently confirmed each histologic diagnosis. The germline V gene encodes CDR1 SGHAT and CDR2 FQNNGV. This CDR3 region has 16 residues. V lost 5 bases, J lost 2 bases, and 8 bases stayed unmatched. As regards this clone: Its antigen is not identified.

Study-wide results and caveats: Top clone share appeared to fall from AAH through AIS, MIA, adenocarcinoma. Later-stage lesions seemingly showed higher T cell density and diversity than normal lung.

The protocol was immunoSEQ multiplex PCR, while the TCRdb copy is restricted to in-frame clones and leaves out a portion. Of 5,000 to 5,500 clones in the sample, approximately 87% are singletons; the top ten hold 4%. The clonotype comes from a person aged 65 to 79 with lung adenocarcinoma. Sequencing was performed on FFPE adjacent normal lung tissue. The chain joins TRBV11-2 to TRBJ1-1; 10 bases align to TRBD1. The CDR3, as DNA: TGTGCCAGCAGCCCGTGGACAGGGGGACCAAACACTGAAGCTTTCTTT. The encoded protein is CASSPWTGGPNTEAFF. The whole variable domain, filled in from reference TRBV11-2 and TRBJ1-1, reads EAGVAQSPRYKIIEKRQSVAFWCNPISGHATLYWYQQILGQGPKLLIQFQNNGVVDDSQLPKDRFSAERLKGVDSTLKIQPAKLEDSAVYLCASSPWTGGPNTEAFFGQGTRLTVV.